These 12 T cell receptor beta chains were all obtained from the same sample, sequenced in a study of PD-L1 blockade in urothelial cancer. Clones were sequenced by immunoSEQ multiplex PCR, and TCRdb holds only the in-frame ones, with some missing. The sample lists about 30,000 clones, around 86% occurring once. The starting material was PBMCs, obtained around atezolizumab (anti-PD-L1) treatment. Receptors were obtained from a man in his fifties or sixties with urothelial cancer.

The genes are TRBV19 and TRBJ2-4; tentative D call: TRBD2 (5 bases). This CDR3 comprises 16 residues. V lost 6 bases and J 1 base, leaving 16 bases between the germline ends. Germline values: CDR1 LNHDA, CDR2 SQIVND (reference sequence). The CDR3 reads CASSQTGVYAKNIQYF. CDR3 coding DNA: TGTGCCAGTAGCCAAACCGGGGTCTATGCCAAAAACATTCAGTACTTC.

The chain links TRBV7-2 to TRBJ2-2; 7 bases fit TRBD2. V lost 8 bases, J lost 0 bases, and 6 bases stayed unmatched. Germline V gives CDR1 SGHTA, CDR2 FQGNSA. This CDR3 has 15 residues. CDR3 bases: TGTGCCAGCGGGGCGGGGGTCGCGAACACCGGGGAGCTGTTTTTT. Residues: CASGAGVANTGELFF.

The CDR3 is CASSQGTNRGAYEQYV. The CDR3 DNA sequence: TGTGCCAGCAGCCAGGGGACAAATCGGGGGGCCTACGAGCAGTACGTC. The rearrangement uses TRBV11-1 and TRBJ2-7; weak D call: TRBD2 (7 bases). Looked up from germline, CDR1 is SGHAT and CDR2 is FQDESV (reference sequence). This CDR3 region has 16 residues. Trimming removed 5 bases at V and 2 bases at J, with 19 bases between.

The chain employs TRBV19 and TRBJ2-7; 7 nucleotides align to TRBD2. V gave up 5 bases and J gave up 2 bases; unmatched junction bases: 6. The CDR3 runs to 14 residues. Germline values: CDR1 LNHDA, CDR2 SQIVND (reference sequence). The DNA of the CDR3 is TGTGCCAGTAGTTTTGGCGGGGGTACCTACGAGCAGTACTTC. It yields the protein CASSFGGGTYEQYF.

The chain couples TRBV11-2 to TRBJ2-3; D call uncertain. V dropped 5 bases and J dropped 4 bases, with 13 bases sitting between them. This CDR3 spans 14 amino acids. CDR1 and CDR2 (germline): SGHAT, FQNNGV. As DNA, the CDR3 is TGTGCCAGCAGCCCCGAACTCCCCTCAGATACGCAGTATTTT. As protein: CASSPELPSDTQYF.

The chain uses TRBV9 and TRBJ2-1, with 10 bases aligning to TRBD2. Trimming took 4 bases from V and 0 from J; bases not matched to a gene: 13. The length of the CDR3 is 19 residues. Germline CDR1 SGDLS, CDR2 YYNGEE. The CDR3 region has the DNA TGTGCCAGCAGCCAAAAGCCCAGGACTAGCGGCCACTCCTACAATGAGCAGTTCTTC. This codes for CASSQKPRTSGHSYNEQFF.

The chain couples TRBV7-6 to TRBJ1-2; 9 nucleotides align to TRBD1. The CDR3 runs 13 residues. CDR1 is SGHVS, CDR2 FNYEAQ, per germline. With V trimmed by 6 bases and J by 6 bases, 5 bases remained unmatched. The chain's CDR3 is CASRPTGGHGYTF. Here the CDR3 DNA reads TGTGCCAGCAGACCCACAGGGGGCCATGGCTACACCTTC.

This clone has a single count. The genes are TRBV4-2 and TRBJ2-3, with a tentative D call TRBD2 (5 bases). CDR1 and CDR2 from the germline V gene are LGHNA and YNFKEQ. V was shortened by 0 bases and J by 0 bases, with 16 bases between the two germline ends. The CDR3 loop spans 18 amino acids. The CDR3 DNA is TGTGCCAGCAGCCAAGATGAGGGAGTAGCGTCTAGCACAGATACGCAGTATTTT. Amino acids: CASSQDEGVASSTDTQYF.

The rearrangement uses TRBV19 and TRBJ1-2, with a possible D match to TRBD1 (5 bases). CDR1 is LNHDA and CDR2 is SQIVND in the germline V gene (reference sequence). The CDR3 is 13 amino acids. The V gene lost 10 bases and the J gene lost 4 bases, with 16 bases spanning the gap. CDR3 region: CATTLGRGYGYTF. The CDR3 DNA is TGTGCCACTACACTCGGGAGGGGCTATGGCTACACCTTC.

V usage is TRBV29-1 and J usage is TRBJ1-1, with 9 bases fitting TRBD1. This CDR3 region has 14 residues. Germline CDR1 is SQVTM and CDR2 is ANQGSEA. The ends lost 7 bases at V and 1 base at J; junction bases unmatched: 7. CDR3 residues: CSGGEGQGNTEAFF. CDR3 nucleotides: TGCAGCGGGGGTGAGGGACAGGGGAACACTGAAGCTTTCTTT. The entire variable domain, with the rest obtained from reference TRBV29-1 and TRBJ1-1, is as follows: SAVISQKPSRDICQRGTSLTIQCQVDSQVTMMFWYRQQPGQSLTLIATANQGSEATYESGFVIDKFPISRPNLTFSTLTVSNMSPEDSSIYLCSGGEGQGNTEAFFGQGTRLTVV.

V and J are TRBV7-2 and TRBJ1-4, with D possibly TRBD1 on 6 matching bases. V lost 2 bases and J 4 bases, leaving 11 bases between the germline ends. CDR1 and CDR2 from the germline V gene are SGHTA and FQGNSA. CDR3 length: 15 amino acids. The chain's CDR3 is CASSLSQGGNEKLFF. The CDR3 DNA reads TGTGCCAGCAGCTTAAGTCAAGGGGGTAATGAAAAACTGTTTTTT. Full variable domain (remainder filled in from reference TRBV7-2 and TRBJ1-4): GAGVSQSPSNKVTEKGKDVELRCDPISGHTALYWYRQSLGQGLEFLIYFQGNSAPDKSGLPSDRFSAERTGGSVSTLTIQRTQQEDSAVYLCASSLSQGGNEKLFFGSGTQLSVL.

The V gene is TRBV5-1, the J gene TRBJ2-5; 7 bases fit TRBD1. Germline V gene lookup returns CDR1 SGHRS and CDR2 YFSETQ. The CDR3 loop spans 15 amino acids. With 1 base clipped from V and 2 bases from J, the junction kept 5 bases outside the gene matches. The CDR3 here is CASSLLTGQQETQYF. The CDR3 DNA sequence: TGCGCCAGCAGCTTGCTGACAGGGCAACAAGAGACCCAGTACTTC.